A single sample gave rise to the 2 T cell receptor beta chains below, sequenced in a study of blood T cell repertoires in COVID-19. The assay was immunoSEQ multiplex PCR, and TCRdb's table has in-frame clones only and misses some. In the table there are roughly 220,000 clones, roughly 84% of which are singletons. The sequenced sample consisted of peripheral blood. These receptors were collected from a woman between 25 and 40 years old who had recovered from COVID-19.

This chain links TRBV6-5 with TRBJ1-6, with 7 bases matching TRBD1. The germline gives CDR1 MNHEY, CDR2 SVGAGI. CDR3 size: 13 residues. V dropped 9 bases and J dropped 8; count of bases not matched to a gene: 7. CDR3 in amino acids: CASLRDSYSPLHF. The CDR3 DNA is TGTGCCAGTCTCCGGGACAGTTATTCACCCCTCCACTTT.

The rearrangement uses TRBV25-1 and TRBJ1-2, with TRBD1 matching 7 bases. The CDR3 runs 11 residues. Germline CDR1 reads MGHDK; CDR2 reads SYGVNS. CDR3 DNA sequence: TGTGCTTCGGGCAGGGGGGATGGCTACACCTTC. It is translated as CASGRGDGYTF.